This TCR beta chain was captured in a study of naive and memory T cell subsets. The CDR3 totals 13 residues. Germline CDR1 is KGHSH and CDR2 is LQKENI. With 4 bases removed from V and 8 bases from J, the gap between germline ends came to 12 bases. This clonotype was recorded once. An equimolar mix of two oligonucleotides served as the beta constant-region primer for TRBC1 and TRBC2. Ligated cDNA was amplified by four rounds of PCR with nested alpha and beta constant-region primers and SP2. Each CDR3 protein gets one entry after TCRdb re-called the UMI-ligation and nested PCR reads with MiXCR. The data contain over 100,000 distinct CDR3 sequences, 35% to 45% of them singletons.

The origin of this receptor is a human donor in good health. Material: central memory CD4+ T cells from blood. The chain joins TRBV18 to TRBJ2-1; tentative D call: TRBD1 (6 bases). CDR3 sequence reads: CASSRKQGYEQFF. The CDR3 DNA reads TGTGCCAGCTCACGCAAACAGGGATATGAGCAGTTCTTC.